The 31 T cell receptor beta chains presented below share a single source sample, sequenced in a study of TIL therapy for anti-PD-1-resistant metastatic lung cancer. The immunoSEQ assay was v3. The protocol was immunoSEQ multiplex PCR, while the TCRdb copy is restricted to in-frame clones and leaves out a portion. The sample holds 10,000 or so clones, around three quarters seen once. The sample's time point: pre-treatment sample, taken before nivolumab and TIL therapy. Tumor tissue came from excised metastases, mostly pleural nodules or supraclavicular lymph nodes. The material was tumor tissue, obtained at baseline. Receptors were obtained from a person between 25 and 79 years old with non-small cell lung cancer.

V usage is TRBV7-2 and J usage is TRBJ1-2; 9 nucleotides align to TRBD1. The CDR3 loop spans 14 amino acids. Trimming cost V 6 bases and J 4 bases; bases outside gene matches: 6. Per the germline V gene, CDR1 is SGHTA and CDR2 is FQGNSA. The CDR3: CASSTGTGSYGYTF. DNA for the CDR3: TGTGCCAGCAGTACCGGGACAGGGAGCTATGGCTACACCTTC.

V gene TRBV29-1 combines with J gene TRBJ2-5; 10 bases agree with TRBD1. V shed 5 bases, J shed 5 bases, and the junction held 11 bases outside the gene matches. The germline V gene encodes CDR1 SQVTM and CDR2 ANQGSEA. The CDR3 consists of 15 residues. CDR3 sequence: CSVFTPGQGHETQYF. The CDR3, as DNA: TGCAGCGTTTTTACTCCGGGACAGGGGCATGAGACCCAGTACTTC.

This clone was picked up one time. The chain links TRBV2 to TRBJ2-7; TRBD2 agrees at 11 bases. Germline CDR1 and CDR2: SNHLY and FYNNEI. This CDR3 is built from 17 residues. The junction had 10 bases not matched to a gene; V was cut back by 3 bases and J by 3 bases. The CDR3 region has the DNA TGTGCCAGCAGTGATCCCTTACGACTAGCGGGACGCTACGAGCAGTACTTC. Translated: CASSDPLRLAGRYEQYF. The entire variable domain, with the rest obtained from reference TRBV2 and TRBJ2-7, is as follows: EPEVTQTPSHQVTQMGQEVILRCVPISNHLYFYWYRQILGQKVEFLVSFYNNEISEKSEIFDDQFSVERPDGSNFTLKIRSTKLEDSAMYFCASSDPLRLAGRYEQYFGPGTRLTVT.

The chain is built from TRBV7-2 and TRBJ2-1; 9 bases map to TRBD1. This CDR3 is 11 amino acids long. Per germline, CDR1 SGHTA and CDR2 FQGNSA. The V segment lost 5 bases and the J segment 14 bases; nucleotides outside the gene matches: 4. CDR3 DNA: TGTGCCAGCAGCCGAAGGGACAGGGAGTTCTTC. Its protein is CASSRRDREFF.

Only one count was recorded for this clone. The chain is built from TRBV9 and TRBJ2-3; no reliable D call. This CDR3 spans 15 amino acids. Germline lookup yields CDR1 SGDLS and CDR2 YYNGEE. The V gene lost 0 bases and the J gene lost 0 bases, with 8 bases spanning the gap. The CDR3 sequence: CASSVDPASTDTQYF. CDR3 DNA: TGTGCCAGCAGCGTAGACCCCGCTAGCACAGATACGCAGTATTTT.

CDR3 sequence: CASSAYGYTF. The CDR3 coding sequence is TGTGCCAGCAGTGCTTATGGCTACACCTTC. The chain employs TRBV6-1 and TRBJ1-2; D ambiguous. CDR1 and CDR2 from the germline V gene are MNHNS and SASEGT. The CDR3 consists of 10 residues. Trimming removed 4 bases from V and 5 bases from J, with 2 bases in between.

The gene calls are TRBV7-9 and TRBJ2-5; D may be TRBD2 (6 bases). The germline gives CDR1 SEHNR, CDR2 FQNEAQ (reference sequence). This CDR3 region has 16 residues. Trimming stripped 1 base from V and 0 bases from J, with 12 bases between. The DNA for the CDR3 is TGTGCCAGCAGCTTAGTGGTTAGCGGTTACCAAGAGACCCAGTACTTC. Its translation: CASSLVVSGYQETQYF. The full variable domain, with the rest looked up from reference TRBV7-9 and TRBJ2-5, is DTGVSQNPRHKITKRGQNVTFRCDPISEHNRLYWYRQTLGQGPEFLTYFQNEAQLEKSRLLSDRFSAERPKGSFSTLEIQRTEQGDSAMYLCASSLVVSGYQETQYFGPGTRLLVL.

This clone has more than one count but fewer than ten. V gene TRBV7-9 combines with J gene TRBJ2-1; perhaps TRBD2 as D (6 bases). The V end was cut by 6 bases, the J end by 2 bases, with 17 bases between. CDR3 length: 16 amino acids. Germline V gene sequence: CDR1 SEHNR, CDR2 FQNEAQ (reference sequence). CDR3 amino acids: CASRAGWAAAYNEQFF. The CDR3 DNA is TGTGCCAGCAGGGCGGGGTGGGCAGCCGCCTACAATGAGCAGTTCTTC.

The DNA for the CDR3 is TGTGCCAGCAGCACGTCGCGGGGCAATGAGCAGTTCTTC. This codes for CASSTSRGNEQFF. The V gene is TRBV27, the J gene TRBJ2-1, with a tentative D call TRBD2 (6 bases). Germline values: CDR1 MNHEY, CDR2 SMNVEV (reference sequence). Trimming took 6 bases from V and 6 from J, leaving 12 bases between them. This CDR3 has 13 amino acids.

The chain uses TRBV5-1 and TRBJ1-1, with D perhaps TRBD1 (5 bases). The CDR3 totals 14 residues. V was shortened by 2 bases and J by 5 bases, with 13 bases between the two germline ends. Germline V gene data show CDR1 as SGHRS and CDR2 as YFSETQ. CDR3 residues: CASSFDPGGTEAFF. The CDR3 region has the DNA TGCGCCAGCAGCTTCGATCCCGGGGGGACTGAAGCTTTCTTT.

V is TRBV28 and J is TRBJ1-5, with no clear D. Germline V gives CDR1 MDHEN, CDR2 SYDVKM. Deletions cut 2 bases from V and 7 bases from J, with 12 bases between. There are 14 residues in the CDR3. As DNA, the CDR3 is TGTGCCAGCAGTTTAGAGGGTTCCAGCCAGCCCCAGCATTTT. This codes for CASSLEGSSQPQHF.

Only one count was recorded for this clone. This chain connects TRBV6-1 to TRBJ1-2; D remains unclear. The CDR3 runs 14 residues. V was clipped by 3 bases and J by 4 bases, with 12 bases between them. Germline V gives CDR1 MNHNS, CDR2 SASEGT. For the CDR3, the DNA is TGTGCCAGCAGTGAGGAGCCAAGGAGCTATGGCTACACCTTC. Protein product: CASSEEPRSYGYTF.

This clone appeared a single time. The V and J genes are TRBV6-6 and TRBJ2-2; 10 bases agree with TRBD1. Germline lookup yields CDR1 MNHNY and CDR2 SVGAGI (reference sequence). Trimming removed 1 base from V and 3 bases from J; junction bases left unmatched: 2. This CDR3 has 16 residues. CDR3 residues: CASSYLTGGYTGELFF. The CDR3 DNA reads TGTGCCAGCAGTTACTTGACAGGGGGCTACACCGGGGAGCTGTTTTTT.

CDR3 DNA: TGCGCCAGCAGTGGGACGGAAGTTAATATCGTTAATTCACCCCTCCACTTT. This codes for CASSGTEVNIVNSPLHF. The chain joins TRBV10-2 to TRBJ1-6; D gene ambiguous. CDR1 is WSHSY and CDR2 is SAAADI in the germline V gene. The length of the CDR3 is 17 residues. The ends were cut back, 4 bases at V and 6 bases at J, with 19 bases in the middle.

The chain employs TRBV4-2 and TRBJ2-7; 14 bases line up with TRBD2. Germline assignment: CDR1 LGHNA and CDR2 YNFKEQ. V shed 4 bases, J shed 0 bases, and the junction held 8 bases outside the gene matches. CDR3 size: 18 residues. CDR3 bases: TGTGCCAGCAGCCGAGCCGGACTAGCGGGAGGTCCCTCCTACGAGCAGTACTTC. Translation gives CASSRAGLAGGPSYEQYF.

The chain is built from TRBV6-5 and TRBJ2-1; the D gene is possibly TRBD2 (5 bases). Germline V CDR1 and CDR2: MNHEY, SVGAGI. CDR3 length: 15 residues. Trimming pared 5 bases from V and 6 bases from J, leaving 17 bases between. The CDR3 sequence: CASSTASIWSNEQFF. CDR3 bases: TGTGCCAGCAGTACCGCTAGCATCTGGTCCAATGAGCAGTTCTTC.

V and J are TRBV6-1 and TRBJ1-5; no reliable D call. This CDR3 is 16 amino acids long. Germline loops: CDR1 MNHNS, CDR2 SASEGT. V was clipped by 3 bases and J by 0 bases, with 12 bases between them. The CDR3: CASSDRTGASNQPQHF. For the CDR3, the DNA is TGTGCCAGCAGTGACCGGACGGGAGCTAGCAATCAGCCCCAGCATTTT.

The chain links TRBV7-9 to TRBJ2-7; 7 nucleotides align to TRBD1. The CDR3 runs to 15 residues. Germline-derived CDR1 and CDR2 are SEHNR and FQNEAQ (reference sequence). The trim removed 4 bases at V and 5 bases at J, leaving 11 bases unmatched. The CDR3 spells CASSSLRGRGDEQYF. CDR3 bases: TGTGCCAGCAGCTCTCTTAGGGGGCGCGGCGACGAGCAGTACTTC.

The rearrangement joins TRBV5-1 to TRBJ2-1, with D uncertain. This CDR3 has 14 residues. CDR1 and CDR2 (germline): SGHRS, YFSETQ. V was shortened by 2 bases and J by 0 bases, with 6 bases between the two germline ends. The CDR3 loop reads CASSFHSSYNEQFF. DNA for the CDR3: TGCGCCAGCAGCTTCCACAGCTCCTACAATGAGCAGTTCTTC. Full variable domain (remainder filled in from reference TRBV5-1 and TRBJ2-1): KAGVTQTPRYLIKTRGQQVTLSCSPISGHRSVSWYQQTPGQGLQFLFEYFSETQRNKGNFPGRFSGRQFSNSRSEMNVSTLELGDSALYLCASSFHSSYNEQFFGPGTRLTVL.

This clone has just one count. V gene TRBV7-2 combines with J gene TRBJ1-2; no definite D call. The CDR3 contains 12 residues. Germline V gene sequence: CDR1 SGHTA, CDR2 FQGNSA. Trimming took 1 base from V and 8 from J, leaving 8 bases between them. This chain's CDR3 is CASSLGGGGYTF. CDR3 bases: TGTGCCAGCAGCTTAGGGGGAGGGGGCTACACCTTC.

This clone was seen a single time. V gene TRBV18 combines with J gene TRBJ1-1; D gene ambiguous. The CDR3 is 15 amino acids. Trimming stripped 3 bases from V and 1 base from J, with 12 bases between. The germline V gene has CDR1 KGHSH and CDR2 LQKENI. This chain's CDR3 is CASSPPGEGNTEAFF. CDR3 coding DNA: TGTGCCAGCTCACCTCCGGGCGAGGGGAACACTGAAGCTTTCTTT.

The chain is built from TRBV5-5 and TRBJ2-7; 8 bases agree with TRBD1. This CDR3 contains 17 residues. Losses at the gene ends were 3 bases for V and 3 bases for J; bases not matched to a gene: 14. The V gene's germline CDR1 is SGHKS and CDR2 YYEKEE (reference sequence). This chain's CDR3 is CASSSWDRFSAVYEQYF. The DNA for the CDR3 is TGTGCCAGCAGCTCTTGGGACAGGTTCAGCGCGGTCTACGAGCAGTACTTC.

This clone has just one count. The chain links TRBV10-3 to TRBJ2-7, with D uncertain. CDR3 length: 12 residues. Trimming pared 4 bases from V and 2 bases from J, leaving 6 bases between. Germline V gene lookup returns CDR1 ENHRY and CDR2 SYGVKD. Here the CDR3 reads CAISASTYEQYF. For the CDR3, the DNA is TGTGCCATCAGTGCCAGTACCTACGAGCAGTACTTC.

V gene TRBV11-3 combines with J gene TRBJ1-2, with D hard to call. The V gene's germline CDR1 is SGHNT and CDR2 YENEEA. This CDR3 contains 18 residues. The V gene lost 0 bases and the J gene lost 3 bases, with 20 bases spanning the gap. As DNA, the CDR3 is TGTGCCAGCAGCTTAGATTCGCGCGGATTTGGGTCGGACTATGGCTACACCTTC. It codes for CASSLDSRGFGSDYGYTF.

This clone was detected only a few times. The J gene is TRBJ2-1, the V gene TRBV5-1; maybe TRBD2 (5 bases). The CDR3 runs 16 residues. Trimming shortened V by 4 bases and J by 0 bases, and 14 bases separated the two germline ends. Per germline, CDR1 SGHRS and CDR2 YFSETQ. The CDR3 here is CASSRSLATSYNEQFF. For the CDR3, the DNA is TGCGCCAGCAGCAGATCTCTAGCAACCTCCTACAATGAGCAGTTCTTC.

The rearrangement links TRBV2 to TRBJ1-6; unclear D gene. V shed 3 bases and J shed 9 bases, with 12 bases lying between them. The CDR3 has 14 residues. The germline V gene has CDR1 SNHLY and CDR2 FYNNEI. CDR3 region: CASSDLKWGSPLHF. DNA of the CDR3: TGTGCCAGCAGTGACCTAAAGTGGGGTTCACCCCTCCACTTT.

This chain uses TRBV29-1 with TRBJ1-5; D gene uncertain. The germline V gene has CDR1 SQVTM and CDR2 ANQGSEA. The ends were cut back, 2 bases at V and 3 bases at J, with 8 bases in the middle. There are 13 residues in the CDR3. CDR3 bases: TGCAGCGTTGAAATGCAACCCAATCAGCCCCAGCATTTT. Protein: CSVEMQPNQPQHF.

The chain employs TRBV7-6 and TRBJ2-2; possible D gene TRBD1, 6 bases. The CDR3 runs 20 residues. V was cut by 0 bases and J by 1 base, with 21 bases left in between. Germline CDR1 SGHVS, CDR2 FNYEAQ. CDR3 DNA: TGTGCCAGCAGCTTAGCACCCAGAGCCACCGGGACACTGAACACCGGGGAGCTGTTTTTT. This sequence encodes CASSLAPRATGTLNTGELFF.

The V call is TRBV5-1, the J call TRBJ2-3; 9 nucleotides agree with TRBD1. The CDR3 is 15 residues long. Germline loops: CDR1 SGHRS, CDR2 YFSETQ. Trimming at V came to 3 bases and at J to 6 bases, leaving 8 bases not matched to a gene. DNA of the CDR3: TGCGCCAGCAGCTCCAGGACAGGGGTGATGGATACGCAGTATTTT. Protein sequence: CASSSRTGVMDTQYF.

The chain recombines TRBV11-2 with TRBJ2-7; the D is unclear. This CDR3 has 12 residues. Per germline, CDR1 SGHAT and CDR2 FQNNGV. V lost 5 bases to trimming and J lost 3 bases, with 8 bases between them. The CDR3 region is CASSLTNYEQYF. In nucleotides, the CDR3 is TGTGCCAGCAGCCTTACCAACTACGAGCAGTACTTC. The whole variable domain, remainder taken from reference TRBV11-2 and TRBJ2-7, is EAGVAQSPRYKIIEKRQSVAFWCNPISGHATLYWYQQILGQGPKLLIQFQNNGVVDDSQLPKDRFSAERLKGVDSTLKIQPAKLEDSAVYLCASSLTNYEQYFGPGTRLTVT.

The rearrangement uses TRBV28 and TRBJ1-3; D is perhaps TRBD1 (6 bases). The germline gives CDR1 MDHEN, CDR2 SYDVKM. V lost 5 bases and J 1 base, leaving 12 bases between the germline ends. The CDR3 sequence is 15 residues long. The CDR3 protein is CASSRDTASGNTIYF. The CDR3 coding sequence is TGTGCCAGCAGTCGGGACACCGCGTCTGGAAACACCATATATTTT.